This T cell receptor (beta chain) was profiled in a study of T cell changes during pregnancy in multiple sclerosis. The table came from immunoSEQ multiplex PCR; TCRdb's copy has only in-frame clones and leaves some out. The sample gives around 50,000 clones, around 92% of which show up once; about 4.7% is in the top ten. The CDR3 runs to 15 residues. Germline CDR1 SQVTM, CDR2 ANQGSEA. The junction had 11 bases not matched to a gene; V was cut back by 6 bases and J by 3 bases. This receptor was obtained from a female donor with multiple sclerosis, enrolled in a pregnancy study. The specimen was CD8+ T cells from peripheral blood mononuclear cells, collected in the first trimester of pregnancy. The chain couples TRBV29-1 to TRBJ2-7; 10 nucleotides align to TRBD2. In DNA form, the CDR3 reads TGCAGCGTGGGGGCTAGCGGGAGCTCCCTCTACGAGCAGTACTTC. Protein product: CSVGASGSSLYEQYF.